The 11 T cell receptor beta chains in this list originate from one sample, sequenced in a study of cytomegalovirus exposure and HLA in healthy donors. Primers: 60 Vbeta forward and 13 Jbeta reverse. Assay: immunoSEQ multiplex PCR; the TCRdb copy retains only in-frame clones and omits some. The sample has some 98,000 clones; around 67% are singletons. Sequencing input: PBMCs. Every receptor here comes from a man aged 45-65 years in good health and CMV-seronegative.

This clone was recorded a few times. V is TRBV10-1 and J is TRBJ2-2; 7 positions agree with TRBD2. Per germline, CDR1 WNHNN and CDR2 SYGVQD (reference sequence). The CDR3 consists of 16 residues. V shed 0 bases and J 4 bases; nucleotides not matched to a gene: 5. CDR3: CASSESSGYGTGELFF. The CDR3 DNA reads as TGCGCCAGCAGTGAGTCTAGCGGGTATGGCACCGGGGAGCTGTTTTTT.

This chain links TRBV5-4 with TRBJ2-3; 7 nucleotides agree with TRBD1. Germline CDR1 reads SGHNT; CDR2 reads YYREEE (reference sequence). Trimming cost V 8 bases and J 2 bases; bases outside gene matches: 8. This CDR3 has 14 amino acids. The CDR3 region is CASKGQRYTDTQYF. CDR3 in DNA: TGTGCCAGTAAGGGACAGAGATACACAGATACGCAGTATTTT.

This sequence joins TRBV7-8 and TRBJ1-1; D is perhaps TRBD1 (5 bases). The CDR3 has 17 amino acids. V was shortened by 1 base and J by 5 bases, with 20 bases between the two germline ends. CDR1 and CDR2 from the germline V gene are SGHVS and FQNEAQ. The CDR3 loop reads CASSLVGQGRKWTEAFF. DNA of the CDR3: TGTGCCAGCAGCTTAGTGGGGCAGGGAAGAAAGTGGACTGAAGCTTTCTTT.

This clone has more than one count but fewer than ten. The chain couples TRBV10-3 to TRBJ2-7; maybe TRBD2 (6 bases). Germline V lookup: CDR1 ENHRY, CDR2 SYGVKD. The CDR3 sequence is 13 residues long. The germline V and J ends were trimmed by 11 bases and 5 bases, with 19 bases remaining between them. This chain's CDR3 is CAVLAGSTDEQYF. CDR3 DNA sequence: TGTGCCGTACTAGCTGGGAGCACTGACGAGCAGTACTTC.

The genes are TRBV10-3 and TRBJ1-2; TRBD1 agrees at 8 bases. The CDR3 contains 14 residues. V was clipped by 10 bases and J by 8 bases; unmatched bases: 15. CDR1 ENHRY and CDR2 SYGVKD come from the germline V gene. DNA of the CDR3: TGTGCCACTGCCCAGCAGGGGGCTCTAATAGGCTACACCTTC. This gives the protein CATAQQGALIGYTF.

About this clone itself: This CDR3 is also generated by other DNA sequences in the sample. J is TRBJ2-3 and V is TRBV28; 9 bases are a match to TRBD1. V trimming: 2 bases; J trimming: 5 bases; junction bases outside the gene matches: 8. CDR1 and CDR2 from the germline V gene are MDHEN and SYDVKM. The CDR3 extends over 16 amino acids. The CDR3 DNA sequence: TGTGCCAGCAGTTTAAGGCCGGGACAGGGTCTAGATACGCAGTATTTT. Protein sequence: CASSLRPGQGLDTQYF. The whole variable domain, remainder taken from reference TRBV28 and TRBJ2-3, is DVKVTQSSRYLVKRTGEKVFLECVQDMDHENMFWYRQDPGLGLRLIYFSYDVKMKEKGDIPEGYSVSREKKERFSLILESASTNQTSMYLCASSLRPGQGLDTQYFGPGTRLTVL.

This clone was seen repeatedly, ten times or more. The V call is TRBV20-1, the J call TRBJ1-2; D call uncertain. The germline V and J ends were trimmed by 0 bases and 9 bases, with 8 bases remaining between them. Germline V gene sequence: CDR1 DFQATT, CDR2 SNEGSKA (reference sequence). The CDR3 is 11 amino acids. CDR3 region: CSARDYSSYTF. The CDR3 DNA follows: TGCAGTGCTAGAGATTATAGTAGCTACACCTTC.

On this clone: Sequence at one end of the junction differs from germline and may be a read error. The V gene is TRBV6-5, the J gene TRBJ2-5, with TRBD2 identical over 10 bases. Germline assignment: CDR1 MNHEY and CDR2 SVGAGI. This CDR3 has 16 amino acids. The CDR3 DNA follows: TGTGCCGGCAGTTATTCGCTAGCGGGAGCGAAAGAGACCCAGTACTTC. This sequence encodes CAGSYSLAGAKETQYF.

The V and J genes are TRBV19 and TRBJ1-1; D is perhaps TRBD1 (5 bases). Trimming cost V 7 bases and J 5 bases, with 14 bases left between them. This CDR3 is built from 13 residues. Germline V gene lookup returns CDR1 LNHDA and CDR2 SQIVND (reference sequence). The CDR3 sequence: CASTSQKGTEAFF. For the CDR3, the DNA is TGTGCCAGTACTTCCCAAAAGGGGACTGAAGCTTTCTTT. The full variable domain, rest sourced from reference TRBV19 and TRBJ1-1, is DGGITQSPKYLFRKEGQNVTLSCEQNLNHDAMYWYRQDPGQGLRLIYYSQIVNDFQKGDIAEGYSVSREKKESFPLTVTSAQKNPTAFYLCASTSQKGTEAFFGQGTRLTVV.

The rearrangement uses TRBV7-9 and TRBJ2-2; 8 bases fit TRBD1. Trimming at V came to 4 bases and at J to 3 bases, leaving 10 bases not matched to a gene. CDR1 is SEHNR and CDR2 is FQNEAQ in the germline V gene (reference sequence). The CDR3 extends over 17 amino acids. Here the CDR3 DNA reads TGTGCCAGCAGCTCGACCCCCAGGGGGCCGGACACCGGGGAGCTGTTTTTT. It encodes CASSSTPRGPDTGELFF.

The J gene is TRBJ2-5, the V gene TRBV10-3; 9 bases map to TRBD2. The CDR3 is made up of 16 amino acids. CDR1 and CDR2 from the germline V gene are ENHRY and SYGVKD. V was pared by 0 bases and J by 4 bases, with 6 bases of the junction left unmatched. The CDR3 DNA reads TGTGCCATCAGTGAGTCGGCGGGGGGGCAGCTAGAGACCCAGTACTTC. Amino acids: CAISESAGGQLETQYF.